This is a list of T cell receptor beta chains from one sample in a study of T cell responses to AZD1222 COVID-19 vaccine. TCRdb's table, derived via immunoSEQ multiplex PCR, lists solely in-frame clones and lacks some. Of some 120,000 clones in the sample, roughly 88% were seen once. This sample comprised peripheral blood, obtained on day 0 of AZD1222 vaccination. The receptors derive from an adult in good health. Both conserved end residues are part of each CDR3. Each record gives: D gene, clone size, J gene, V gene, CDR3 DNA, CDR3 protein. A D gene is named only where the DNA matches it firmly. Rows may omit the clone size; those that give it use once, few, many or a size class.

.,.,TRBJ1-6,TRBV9,TGTGCCAGCAGCGTAGCAGGGGACACGGGGACACCCCTCCACTTT,CASSVAGDTGTPLHF
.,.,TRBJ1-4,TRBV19,TGTGCCAGCAAAAAAGAAAAACTGTTTTTT,CASKKEKLFF
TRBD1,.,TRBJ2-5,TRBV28,TGTGCCAGCAGTCCAGCAGGGGGCGCAGAGACCCAGTACTTC,CASSPAGGAETQYF
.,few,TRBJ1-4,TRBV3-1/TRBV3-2,TGTGCCAGCAGCCCAGGGCTCAGGGCGTCGGGGGAAAAACTGTTTTTT,CASSPGLRASGEKLFF
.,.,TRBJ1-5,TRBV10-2,TGCGCCAGCAGTGTTAATAGTAATCAGCCCCAGCATTTT,CASSVNSNQPQHF
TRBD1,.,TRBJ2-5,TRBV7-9,TGTGCCAGCAGCTTAACCGGGACAGTGGGGCAGACCCAGTACTTC,CASSLTGTVGQTQYF
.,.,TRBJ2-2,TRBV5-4,TGTGCCAGCAGCTTGGGCGGGTCCAACACCGGGGAGCTGTTTTTT,CASSLGGSNTGELFF
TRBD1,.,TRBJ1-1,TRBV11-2,TGTGCCAGCAGCCCGGTGGATTTACAGGGGGAAGCTTTCTTT,CASSPVDLQGEAFF
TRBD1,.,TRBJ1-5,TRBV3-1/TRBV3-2,TGTGCCAGCAGCCAGGCGACAGGGAATCAGCCCCAGCATTTT,CASSQATGNQPQHF
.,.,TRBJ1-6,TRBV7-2,TGTGCCAGCAGCCTGGACAGACGTGCGAATTCACCCCTCCACTTT,CASSLDRRANSPLHF
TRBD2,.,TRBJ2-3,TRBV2,TGTGCCAGCACAGGACTAGCACCCAGAGATACGCAGTATTTT,CASTGLAPRDTQYF
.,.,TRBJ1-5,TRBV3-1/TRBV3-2,TGTGCCAGCAGCCAGGGGTTTAACAATCAGCCCCAGCATTTT,CASSQGFNNQPQHF
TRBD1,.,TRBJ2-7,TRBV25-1,TGTGCCAGCATCCGGACAGGGGGCTACGAGCAGTACTTC,CASIRTGGYEQYF
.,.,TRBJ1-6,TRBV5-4,TGTGCCAGCAGCGCTCCCCAGGGGAACGATAATTCACCCCTCCACTTT,CASSAPQGNDNSPLHF
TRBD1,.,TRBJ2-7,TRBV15,TGTGCCACCAGCAGAGATTACCAGGGGGTCAAGTACTTC,CATSRDYQGVKYF
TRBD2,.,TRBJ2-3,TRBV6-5,TGTGCCAGCAGTAGCGGGACTAGCACAGATACGCAGTATTTT,CASSSGTSTDTQYF
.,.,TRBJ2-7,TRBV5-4,TGTGCCAGCAGCTTGGTGGGGGGAAGCTCCTACGAGCAGTACTTC,CASSLVGGSSYEQYF
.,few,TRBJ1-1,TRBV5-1,TGCGCCAGCAGATTACAACCCGGGACGGACACTGAAGCTTTCTTT,CASRLQPGTDTEAFF